This T cell receptor beta chain was retrieved from a study of molecular identifiers for immune sequencing clone quantification. J lost 3 bases, V lost 5 bases, and 7 bases had no gene match. This CDR3 has 15 amino acids. Per the germline V gene, CDR1 is SGHAT and CDR2 is FQDESV (reference sequence). This clonotype has only a few counts. One entry per CDR3 protein, called by TCRdb with MiXCR from the PCR reads. The table has 250,000 to 350,000 distinct CDR3 sequences, 20% to 25% seen once. The chain is built from TRBV11-1 and TRBJ2-3; 8 bases line up with TRBD1. The sample consisted of naive CD8+ T cells from blood, with Jurkat cell RNA spiked in. Subset indicated: FACS-sorted CD8+CD4-CCR7+CD45RA+ naive T cells. The origin of this receptor is a human donor in good health. Some libraries in this study had Jurkat cell RNA spiked in. CDR3 nucleotide sequence: TGTGCCAGCAGCGCCGGACAGGGTATGACAGATACGCAGTATTTT. Its translation is CASSAGQGMTDTQYF.